These T cell receptor beta chains were read from a single sample in a study of T-cell reconstitution after alpha-beta-depleted transplantation in children. TCRdb analysed the PCR reads with MiXCR anew, one entry per CDR3 protein. The repertoire consists of about 98,000 distinct CDR3 sequences, with more than 20% occurring once and the leading ten covering about a fifth. The material was PBMCs, obtained before TCRalphabeta/CD19-depleted stem cell transplant. These TCRs come from a boy under 10 years old with acute lymphoblastic leukemia, due to receive a stem cell transplant. The CDR3 runs from the conserved cysteine through the conserved F or W. D genes are given only for firm matches. Clone size is shown for a subset of rows, as once, few, many or a class of expanded clone.

clone size	D gene	V gene	J gene	CDR3 DNA	CDR3 protein
NA	NA	TRBV9	TRBJ2-1	TGTGCCAGCAGCGTAGGTATGAGCTCCTACAATGAGCAGTTCTTC	CASSVGMSSYNEQFF
few	NA	TRBV9	TRBJ1-1	TGTGCCAGCAGCGCACGACAGCGGGAAACTGAAGCTTTCTTT	CASSARQRETEAFF
NA	TRBD2	TRBV2	TRBJ2-7	TGTGCCAGCAGAGTGACTAGCGGGAGGCTCGAGCAGTACTTC	CASRVTSGRLEQYF
few	NA	TRBV7-8	TRBJ2-5	TGTGCCAGCAGGCGAGCCGGGGCCATGAGGGAGACCCAGTACTTC	CASRRAGAMRETQYF
NA	NA	TRBV7-3	TRBJ2-1	TGTGCCAGCAGCTTGTCCGGAGGGGTCTCGATCTTC	CASSLSGGVSIF
NA	NA	TRBV28	TRBJ2-2	TGTGCCAGCATTGAGGGCGCGAACACCGGGGAGCTGTTTTTT	CASIEGANTGELFF
NA	TRBD2	TRBV10-3	TRBJ2-2	TGTGCCATCAGACCCGGGACTACGGCCGGGGAGCTGTTTTTT	CAIRPGTTAGELFF
few	NA	TRBV4-2	TRBJ2-1	TGTGCCAGCAGCCAAGATCGTGGAGCCCGGGATGAGCAGTTCTTC	CASSQDRGARDEQFF
NA	NA	TRBV7-2	TRBJ2-3	TGTGCCAGCAGCACGGGTCTAGATACGCAGTATTTT	CASSTGLDTQYF
NA	NA	TRBV20-1	TRBJ2-4	TGCAGTGCTAAGGAGGCCTTACTGGGCAAAAACATTCAGTACTTC	CSAKEALLGKNIQYF
many	NA	TRBV29-1	TRBJ2-3	TGCAGCGTTGTACGCGAGGGCAGGGGCACAGATACGCAGTATTTT	CSVVREGRGTDTQYF
NA	TRBD1	TRBV5-6	TRBJ2-7	TGTGCCAGCAGCTTGGGGGACAGGGTCTACGAGCAGTACTTC	CASSLGDRVYEQYF
NA	NA	TRBV5-5	TRBJ2-7	TGTGCCAGCAGCTTGGGGGCAGGGATGTCCCTTTACGAGCAGTACTTC	CASSLGAGMSLYEQYF
few	NA	TRBV11-1	TRBJ1-3	TGTGCCAGCAGAGGCCCCAAGGCCGTAAGACCTTACTCTGGAAACACCATATATTTT	CASRGPKAVRPYSGNTIYF
NA	NA	TRBV20-1	TRBJ2-4	TGCAGTGCTACTGGAGGGGCAGACATTCAGTACTTC	CSATGGADIQYF
few	TRBD2	TRBV24-1	TRBJ2-2	TGTGCCACCAGCAGCGGGAGTTACACCGGGGAGCTGTTTTTT	CATSSGSYTGELFF
NA	NA	TRBV5-6	TRBJ2-7	TGTGCCAGCAGGGAACAGAACCTGTACTCCTACGAGCAGTACTTC	CASREQNLYSYEQYF
NA	TRBD1	TRBV24-1	TRBJ2-1	TGTGCCACCAGTTCACGGGCAGGGGGCGCGAGGTACAATGAGCAGTTCTTC	CATSSRAGGARYNEQFF
few	NA	TRBV7-9	TRBJ1-1	TGTGCCAGCAGCCCCATGGTATTGGTGAACACTGAAGCTTTCTTT	CASSPMVLVNTEAFF
few	NA	TRBV5-6	TRBJ2-6	TGTGCCAGCAGCTTGGCTTCAACTGGGGCCAACGTCCTGACTTTC	CASSLASTGANVLTF
NA	TRBD2	TRBV11-2	TRBJ2-1	TGTGCCAGCAGCGACCGTCGACTAGCGGGAATCTACAATGAGCAGTTCTTC	CASSDRRLAGIYNEQFF
many	NA	TRBV6-2/TRBV6-3	TRBJ2-7	TGTGCCAGCAGCCAAACCCCATTGAACTACGAGCAGTACTTC	CASSQTPLNYEQYF
few	TRBD2	TRBV6-5	TRBJ2-1	TGTGCCAGCAGTTTTGGGACTAGTATCAACGATGAGCAGTTCTTC	CASSFGTSINDEQFF
NA	NA	TRBV7-9	TRBJ2-4	TGTGCCAGCAAAGGAGAGGGAAACATTCAGTACTTC	CASKGEGNIQYF
few	NA	TRBV5-1	TRBJ2-1	TGCGCCAGCAGCTTGGGAACGCCTCTGGGAGCGGGTAGCTCCTACAATGAGCAGTTCTTC	CASSLGTPLGAGSSYNEQFF
many	NA	TRBV12-3/TRBV12-4	TRBJ1-5	TGTGCCAGCAGACCCGACAGGCCTTACAATCAGCCCCAGCATTTT	CASRPDRPYNQPQHF
NA	TRBD2	TRBV20-1	TRBJ2-1	TGCAGTGCGTGGGGACTAGCGGTCGACAATGAGCAGTTCTTC	CSAWGLAVDNEQFF
NA	NA	TRBV30	TRBJ1-2	TGTGCCTGGAGTAAGGGGGGCTCTACTAACTATGGCTACACCTTC	CAWSKGGSTNYGYTF
NA	TRBD2	TRBV20-1	TRBJ2-1	TGCAGTGCTAGGAGGGGTGGCGGGAGGGCGGGCAATGAGCAGTTCTTC	CSARRGGGRAGNEQFF
NA	NA	TRBV14	TRBJ2-7	TGTGCCAGCAGCCGACACGCTAGCTACGAGCAGTACTTC	CASSRHASYEQYF
many	NA	TRBV12-3/TRBV12-4	TRBJ2-1	TGCGCCAGCAGCTTGGGCGGGTACAATGAGCAGTTCTTC	CASSLGGYNEQFF
many	NA	TRBV4-1	TRBJ2-3	TGCGCCAGCAGCCAAGACTTCCAGGGGGGAACCACAGATACGCAGTATTTT	CASSQDFQGGTTDTQYF
many	TRBD2	TRBV7-3	TRBJ2-7	TGTGCCAGCAGCCGGGGGGGCGGACGTTCCTACGAGCAGTACTTC	CASSRGGGRSYEQYF
many	NA	TRBV7-9	TRBJ2-4	TGTGCCAGTGTGTCCCCCCGGGACATTCAGTACTTC	CASVSPRDIQYF
once	NA	TRBV5-4	TRBJ2-7	TGTGCCAGCAGCGCACTAGGCTACGAGCAGTACTTC	CASSALGYEQYF
few	NA	TRBV5-1	TRBJ1-2	TGCGCCAGCAGCTTGGATCAGAGCCAACGAGGCTACACCTTC	CASSLDQSQRGYTF
NA	TRBD1	TRBV4-1	TRBJ1-3	TGCGCCAGCAGCCAGGACAGGATATTAAACACCATATATTTT	CASSQDRILNTIYF
few	NA	TRBV7-9	TRBJ1-1	TGTGCCAGCAGCCTTCCAGGGTTGAACACTGAAGCTTTCTTT	CASSLPGLNTEAFF
once	NA	TRBV7-2	TRBJ2-7	TGTGCCAGCGGGACAACATCCTACGAGCAGTACTTC	CASGTTSYEQYF
NA	NA	TRBV28	TRBJ2-1	TGTGCCAGCAGTTTAATAGCGAGAAGGGCTGAGCAGTTCTTC	CASSLIARRAEQFF
few	NA	TRBV28	TRBJ2-5	TGTGCCAGCAGCTCCACCCTGGACAGCCGAGAGACCCAGTACTTC	CASSSTLDSRETQYF
many	NA	TRBV27	TRBJ2-5	TGTGCCAGCAGTCCCACAGGGATGGAGACCCAGTACTTC	CASSPTGMETQYF
few	TRBD1	TRBV11-2	TRBJ1-4	TGTGCCAGCAGCTCCGGACAGGGGATAGTCGCAACTAATGAAAAACTGTTTTTT	CASSSGQGIVATNEKLFF
few	NA	TRBV7-2	TRBJ1-1	TGTGCCAGCAGCTTAGCGCCGTGGACCATGAACACTGAAGCTTTCTTT	CASSLAPWTMNTEAFF
NA	NA	TRBV2	TRBJ2-3	TGTGCCAGCAGTGAGGTAGGGTCCGGTACGCAGTATTTT	CASSEVGSGTQYF
few	TRBD2	TRBV7-9	TRBJ2-7	TGTGCCAGCAGCTTAGTCTCTAGCGGGATTGTTTACGAGCAGTACTTC	CASSLVSSGIVYEQYF
NA	NA	TRBV7-9	TRBJ2-1	TGTGCCAGCAGCAGGGACTTAGGGCAGTTCTTC	CASSRDLGQFF
NA	TRBD1	TRBV5-1	TRBJ2-2	TGCGCCAGCAGCTTGTCAGGGGGCTCAGGCACCGGGGAGCTGTTTTTT	CASSLSGGSGTGELFF
NA	NA	TRBV4-1	TRBJ2-7	TGCGCCAGCAGCCAAGGCGGGGCAGGGGGATTCTACGAGCAGTACTTC	CASSQGGAGGFYEQYF
NA	NA	TRBV3-1	TRBJ1-2	TGTGCCAGCAGCCGCTCAGGGTTGCACACCTTC	CASSRSGLHTF
few	NA	TRBV7-2	TRBJ2-5	TGTGCCAGCAGCTTAGCGCACCAGCGTGAGACCCAGTACTTC	CASSLAHQRETQYF
NA	TRBD1	TRBV12-3/TRBV12-4	TRBJ1-4	TGTGCCAGCAGTCTGGGGGGACAGAGTGAAAAACTGTTTTTT	CASSLGGQSEKLFF
NA	NA	TRBV5-1	TRBJ2-1	TGCGCCAGCAGCCCCCGAACAAGTGGGAGGACGCGCGATGAGCAGTTCTTC	CASSPRTSGRTRDEQFF